The rows below give T cell receptor beta chains drawn from one sample of a study of PD-1 blockade in classical Hodgkin lymphoma. Only in-frame clones appear in the TCRdb table, and some are missing; sequencing was by immunoSEQ multiplex PCR. The sample records about 43,000 clones, roughly 72% being singletons. The sequences come from peripheral blood mononuclear cells (PBMCs), collected before the second cycle of nivolumab. All receptors derive from a human donor with classical Hodgkin lymphoma. Each CDR3 is given with its conserved first and last residue. The D gene is left open where the match is weak. Part of the rows lack a size; the others show once, few, many or a class for expanded clones.

v_gene	j_gene	d_gene	abundance	CDR3aa	CDR3nt
TRBV14	TRBJ2-5	TRBD2	once	CASSHFGSGRARETQYF	TGTGCCAGCAGCCATTTCGGTAGCGGGAGGGCCCGGGAGACCCAGTACTTC
TRBV4-2	TRBJ1-4	TRBD1	medium-sized	CASSQDVSGTGTRSATNEKLFF	TGTGCCAGCAGCCAAGATGTTTCCGGGACAGGGACGCGAAGTGCAACTAATGAAAAACTGTTTTTT
TRBV6-5	TRBJ1-2	TRBD1	-	CASSYEVGGLRYGYTF	TGTGCCAGCAGTTATGAAGTAGGGGGCCTGCGGTATGGCTACACCTTC
TRBV6-5	TRBJ2-7	-	-	CASSYRPGERSYEQYF	TGTGCCAGCAGTTATCGGCCAGGGGAGAGGAGCTACGAGCAGTACTTC
TRBV9	TRBJ1-1	-	-	CASSVEGTEAFF	TGTGCCAGCAGCGTAGAGGGGACTGAAGCTTTCTTT
TRBV7-9	TRBJ2-3	TRBD2	-	CASIPGLPTTDTQYF	TGTGCCAGCATTCCGGGACTACCGACCACAGATACGCAGTATTTT
TRBV19	TRBJ1-1	TRBD1	-	CASRVQGTNTEAFF	TGTGCCAGTCGGGTACAGGGGACGAACACTGAAGCTTTCTTT
TRBV20-1	TRBJ1-2	-	-	CTDSKGTNTF	TGTACCGACAGCAAGGGGACCAACACCTTC
TRBV6-1	TRBJ2-7	TRBD2	-	CAAEGLAETYEQYF	TGTGCCGCAGAGGGACTAGCGGAGACCTACGAGCAGTACTTC
TRBV27	TRBJ2-7	TRBD1	few	CASTGTGSYEQYF	TGTGCCAGCACCGGGACAGGGAGCTACGAGCAGTACTTC
TRBV5-4	TRBJ1-2	-	-	CASSFGTLVYGYTF	TGTGCCAGCAGCTTCGGGACATTAGTCTATGGCTACACCTTC
TRBV9	TRBJ2-5	TRBD1	few	CASSTPGQGQETQYF	TGTGCCAGCAGCACTCCGGGACAGGGACAAGAGACCCAGTACTTC
TRBV19	TRBJ1-3	-	-	CASTEGPPTIYF	TGTGCCAGTACTGAAGGCCCGCCTACCATATATTTT
TRBV5-8	TRBJ2-6	-	once	CASSLQYSGANVLTF	TGTGCCAGCAGCTTGCAGTACTCTGGGGCCAACGTCCTGACTTTC
TRBV6-5	TRBJ1-1	-	-	CASSYGTFKIGTEAFF	TGTGCCAGCAGTTACGGGACTTTTAAAATCGGCACTGAAGCTTTCTTT
TRBV7-9	TRBJ1-2	-	-	CASSLAGPQGYTF	TGTGCCAGCAGCTTAGCAGGGCCACAAGGCTACACCTTC
TRBV2	TRBJ1-6	-	few	CASSEGRVNNSPLHF	TGTGCCAGCAGTGAAGGCAGGGTTAATAATTCACCCCTCCACTTT
TRBV27	TRBJ2-7	TRBD2	-	CASSSWTGLAGDEQYF	TGTGCCAGCAGTTCATGGACGGGACTAGCGGGAGACGAGCAGTACTTC
TRBV5-4	TRBJ2-7	-	-	CASSPGHSYEQYF	TGTGCCAGCAGCCCGGGACACAGCTACGAGCAGTACTTC
TRBV7-8	TRBJ2-3	-	-	CASSDTGWAGDTQYF	TGTGCCAGCAGCGATACAGGGTGGGCAGGAGATACGCAGTATTTT
TRBV21-1	TRBJ2-3	-	-	CASSKGLPCTDTQYF	TGTGCCAGCAGCAAAGGACTACCGTGCACAGATACGCAGTATTTT
TRBV7-2	TRBJ2-2	-	-	CASSLDRGRATRELFF	TGTGCCAGCAGCTTAGACCGTGGTAGGGCTACGCGGGAGCTGTTTTTT